This T cell receptor (beta chain) was recorded in a study of blood T cell repertoires in COVID-19. Study overall: Collection of acute and convalescent COVID-19 samples took place in the United States, Italy and Spain. The analysed material was cDNA or gDNA that came from T cells, B-cell-depleted T cells, or PBMCs.

In the authors' workflow: Amplification from reference gene primers served as the basis for estimated nucleated cell counts. The assay was immunoSEQ multiplex PCR, and TCRdb's table has in-frame clones only and misses some. D and trimming were read from the DNA, whereas the V and J calls and clone size are those reported in that table. The sample lists some 190,000 clones; roughly 86% were seen once. This clone has only a few counts. The specimen was peripheral blood. The TCR originated in a woman in her seventies with active or convalescent COVID-19.

The CDR3 sequence: CASSLSSGRADTQYF. CDR3 sequence (DNA): TGTGCCAGCAGCCTCTCTAGCGGGAGGGCAGATACGCAGTATTTT. The chain has TRBV3-1 (or the pseudogene TRBV3-2) and TRBJ2-3; 12 nucleotides agree with TRBD2. Germline V gene lookup returns CDR1 LGHDT and CDR2 YNNKEL (reference sequence). Trimming removed 4 bases from V and 4 bases from J; junction bases left unmatched: 3. The CDR3 spans 15 residues.